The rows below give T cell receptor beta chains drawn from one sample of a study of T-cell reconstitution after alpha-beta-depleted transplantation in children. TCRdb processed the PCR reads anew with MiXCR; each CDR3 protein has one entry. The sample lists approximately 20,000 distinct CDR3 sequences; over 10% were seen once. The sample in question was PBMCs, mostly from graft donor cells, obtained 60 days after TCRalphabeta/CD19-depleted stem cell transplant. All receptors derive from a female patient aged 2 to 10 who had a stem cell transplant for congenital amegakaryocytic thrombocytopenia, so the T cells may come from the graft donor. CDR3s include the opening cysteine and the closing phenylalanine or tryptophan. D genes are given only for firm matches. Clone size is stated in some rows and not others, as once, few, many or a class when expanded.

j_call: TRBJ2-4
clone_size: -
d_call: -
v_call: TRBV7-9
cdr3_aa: CASSLGMGRGIQYF
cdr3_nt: TGTGCCAGCAGCTTAGGGATGGGAAGAGGCATTCAGTACTTC

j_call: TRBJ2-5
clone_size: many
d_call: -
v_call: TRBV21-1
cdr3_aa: CASSKRGRARETQYF
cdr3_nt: TGTGCCAGCAGCAAACGGGGGAGGGCTCGGGAGACCCAGTACTTC

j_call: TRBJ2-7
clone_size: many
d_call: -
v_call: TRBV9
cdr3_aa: CASSPPLASSYEQYF
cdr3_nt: TGTGCCAGCAGCCCCCCGTTGGCCTCCTCCTACGAGCAGTACTTC

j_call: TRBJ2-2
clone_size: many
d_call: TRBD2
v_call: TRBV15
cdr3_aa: CATSRDRTSGSQGGELFF
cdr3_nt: TGTGCCACCAGCAGAGATAGAACTAGCGGCTCCCAAGGCGGGGAGCTGTTTTTT

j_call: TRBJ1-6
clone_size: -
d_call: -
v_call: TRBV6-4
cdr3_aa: CASSEGRGNSPLHF
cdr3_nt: TGTGCCAGCAGTGAAGGACGGGGGAATTCACCCCTCCACTTT

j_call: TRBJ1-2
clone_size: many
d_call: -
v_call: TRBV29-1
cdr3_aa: CSVVEIYGYTF
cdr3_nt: TGCAGCGTTGTGGAGATCTATGGCTACACCTTC

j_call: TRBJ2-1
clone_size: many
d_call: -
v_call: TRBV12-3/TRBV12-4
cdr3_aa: CASSANGPEQFF
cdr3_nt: TGTGCCAGCAGTGCTAATGGGCCAGAGCAGTTCTTC

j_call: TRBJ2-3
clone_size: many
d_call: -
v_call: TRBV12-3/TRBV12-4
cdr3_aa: CASNLNSDAQYF
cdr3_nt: TGTGCCAGCAACCTCAACTCTGATGCGCAGTATTTT

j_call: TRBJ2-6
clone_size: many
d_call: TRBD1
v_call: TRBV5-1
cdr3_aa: CASSSVPPGQGLSGANVLTF
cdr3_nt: TGCGCCAGCAGCTCCGTACCGCCGGGACAGGGCTTATCTGGGGCCAACGTCCTGACTTTC

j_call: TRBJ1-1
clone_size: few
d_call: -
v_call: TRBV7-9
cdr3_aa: CASSSNGMNTEAFF
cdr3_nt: TGTGCCAGCAGCTCAAACGGGATGAACACTGAAGCTTTCTTT

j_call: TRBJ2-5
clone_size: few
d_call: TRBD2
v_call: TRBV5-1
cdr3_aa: CASSFGTSRGQETQYF
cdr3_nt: TGCGCCAGCAGCTTCGGGACTAGCCGCGGGCAAGAGACCCAGTACTTC

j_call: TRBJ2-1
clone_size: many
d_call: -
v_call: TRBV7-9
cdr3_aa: CASSFQKRVGYNEQFF
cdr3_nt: TGTGCCAGCAGCTTCCAAAAACGGGTGGGCTACAATGAGCAGTTCTTC

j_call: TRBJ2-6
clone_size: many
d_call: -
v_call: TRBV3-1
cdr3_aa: CASSQDWRGALTANVLTF
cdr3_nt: TGTGCCAGCAGCCAAGATTGGCGAGGGGCGCTTACGGCCAACGTCCTGACTTTC

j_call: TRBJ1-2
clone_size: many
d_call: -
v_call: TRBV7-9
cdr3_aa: CASSFAWGTTNYGYTF
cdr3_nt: TGTGCCAGCAGCTTTGCCTGGGGAACCACTAACTATGGCTACACCTTC

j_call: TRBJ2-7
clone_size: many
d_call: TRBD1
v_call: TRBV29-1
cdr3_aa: CSVLPRGQGRYEQYF
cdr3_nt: TGCAGCGTACTCCCTCGGGGACAGGGGAGGTACGAGCAGTACTTC

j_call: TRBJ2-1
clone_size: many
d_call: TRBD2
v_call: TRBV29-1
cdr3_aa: CSVAAGVGSYNEQFF
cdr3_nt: TGCAGCGTTGCAGCGGGAGTCGGGTCCTACAATGAGCAGTTCTTC

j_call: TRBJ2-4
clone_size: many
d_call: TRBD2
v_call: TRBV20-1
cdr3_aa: CSARDGTRGNIQYF
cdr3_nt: TGCAGTGCTAGAGATGGGACTAGGGGAAACATTCAGTACTTC

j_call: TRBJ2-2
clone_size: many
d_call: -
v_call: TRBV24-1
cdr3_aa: CATSDAVNTGELFF
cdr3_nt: TGTGCCACCAGTGATGCTGTGAACACCGGGGAGCTGTTTTTT

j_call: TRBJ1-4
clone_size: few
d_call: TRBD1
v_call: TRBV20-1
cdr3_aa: CSAIRDRGEKLFF
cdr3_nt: TGCAGTGCTATTCGGGACAGGGGAGAAAAACTGTTTTTT

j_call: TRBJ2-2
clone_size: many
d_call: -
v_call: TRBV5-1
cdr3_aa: CASSLATPPLLGAGELFF
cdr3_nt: TGCGCCAGCAGCTTGGCAACCCCCCCCCTGTTGGGCGCCGGGGAGCTGTTTTTT

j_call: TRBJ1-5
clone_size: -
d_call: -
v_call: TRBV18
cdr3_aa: CASSPGLTAGQPQHF
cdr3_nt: TGTGCCAGCTCACCAGGACTCACCGCTGGGCAGCCCCAGCATTTT

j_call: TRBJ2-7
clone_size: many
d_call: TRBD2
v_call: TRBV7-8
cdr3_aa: CASSSEDRTSGRAYEQYF
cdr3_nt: TGTGCCAGCAGCTCTGAGGACAGGACTAGCGGGAGGGCCTACGAGCAGTACTTC

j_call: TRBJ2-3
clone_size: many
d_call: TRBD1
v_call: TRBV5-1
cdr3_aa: CASSGTVPTGDTQYF
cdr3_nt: TGCGCCAGCTCCGGGACAGTCCCCACCGGGGATACGCAGTATTTT

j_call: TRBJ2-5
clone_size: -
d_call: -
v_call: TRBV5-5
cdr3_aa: CASRRDPQETQYF
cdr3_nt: TGTGCCAGCAGGCGGGACCCACAAGAGACCCAGTACTTC

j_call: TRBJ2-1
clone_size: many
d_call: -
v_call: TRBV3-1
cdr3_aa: CASSRLVGDEQFF
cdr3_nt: TGTGCCAGCAGCCGGCTCGTCGGGGATGAGCAGTTCTTC

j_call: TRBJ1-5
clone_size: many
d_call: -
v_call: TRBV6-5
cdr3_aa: CASSSVERHQPQHF
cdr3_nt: TGTGCCAGCAGTTCCGTGGAGAGACATCAGCCCCAGCATTTT

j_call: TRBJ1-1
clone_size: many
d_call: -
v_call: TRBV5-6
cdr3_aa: CASSSTWGEAFF
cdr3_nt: TGTGCCAGCAGCTCAACTTGGGGTGAAGCTTTCTTT

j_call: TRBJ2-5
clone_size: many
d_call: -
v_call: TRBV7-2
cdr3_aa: CASSFPGNQETQYF
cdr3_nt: TGTGCCAGCAGCTTTCCCGGGAACCAAGAGACCCAGTACTTC

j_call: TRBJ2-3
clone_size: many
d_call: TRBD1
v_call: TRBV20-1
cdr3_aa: CSARVGTGLRTDTQYF
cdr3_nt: TGCAGTGCTAGAGTTGGGACAGGGTTGAGAACAGATACGCAGTATTTT